A single sample gave rise to the 15 T cell receptor beta chains below, sequenced in a study of spatial heterogeneity in lung cancer. In TCRdb, the 5' RACE reads were re-called with MiXCR into one record per CDR3 protein. The sample shows tens of thousands of distinct CDR3 sequences, roughly 3% of them seen only once. Stated time point: sample taken at primary tumor resection. The sequences come from normal lung tissue next to the tumor, collected at surgery. Receptors originate from a male donor with early-stage non-small cell lung cancer.

The sample holds a few counts of this clonotype. The chain carries TRBV9 and TRBJ2-7; a possible D gene is TRBD1 (6 bases). The CDR3 consists of 14 residues. Trimming stripped 3 bases from V and 0 bases from J, with 10 bases between. Germline V lookup: CDR1 SGDLS, CDR2 YYNGEE. The CDR3 bases are TGTGCCAGCAGCGGGCCAGGGGCCTCCTACGAGCAGTACTTC. It translates to CASSGPGASYEQYF.

This clonotype was observed at least ten times. This sequence joins TRBV12-3 or TRBV12-4 and TRBJ2-1, with 8 bases fitting TRBD1. V trimming: 3 bases; J trimming: 8 bases; junction bases outside the gene matches: 9. The CDR3 sequence is 15 residues long. The CDR3 DNA reads as TGTGCCAGCAGTTTCAGAACAGGGGGACTTGATGAGCAGTTCTTC. This encodes CASSFRTGGLDEQFF.

Many counts were recorded for this clonotype. This sequence joins TRBV20-1 and TRBJ2-7, with D unclear. The CDR3 is 11 amino acids. Germline CDR1 DFQATT, CDR2 SNEGSKA (reference sequence). Trimming stripped 6 bases from V and 6 bases from J, with 12 bases between. The CDR3, as DNA: TGCAGTGCCCCCGCCCCCGCCGAGCAGTACTTC. It specifies CSAPAPAEQYF.

This clonotype showed up many times. The chain has TRBV29-1 and TRBJ2-5; perhaps TRBD2 as D (5 bases). The V gene's germline CDR1 is SQVTM and CDR2 ANQGSEA. CDR3 length equals 14 residues. V lost 3 bases and J 5 bases, leaving 16 bases between the germline ends. The CDR3 nucleotides read TGCAGCGTTGACCAAACTAGTGTACAGGAGACCCAGTACTTC. This translates into CSVDQTSVQETQYF. Full variable domain (outside the CDR3, taken from reference TRBV29-1 and TRBJ2-5): SAVISQKPSRDICQRGTSLTIQCQVDSQVTMMFWYRQQPGQSLTLIATANQGSEATYESGFVIDKFPISRPNLTFSTLTVSNMSPEDSSIYLCSVDQTSVQETQYFGPGTRLLVL.

This clonotype was detected many times. This chain uses TRBV6-5 with TRBJ1-6; D gene ambiguous. The germline CDR1 and CDR2 sequences are MNHEY and SVGAGI. CDR3 length equals 17 residues. V lost 0 bases, J lost 0 bases, and 9 bases lay in between. CDR3 DNA sequence: TGTGCCAGCAGTTACTCGGCCGGTAGCTCCTATAATTCACCCCTCCACTTT. This encodes CASSYSAGSSYNSPLHF.

This clonotype was detected many times. The J gene is TRBJ2-2, the V gene TRBV5-1; the match to TRBD1 covers 7 bases. Per germline, CDR1 SGHRS and CDR2 YFSETQ. CDR3 length: 14 residues. J gave up 3 bases and V 6 bases, and 5 bases lay outside the gene matches. The CDR3 nucleotides are TGCGCCAGCATGCTTCAGGGGGACACCGGGGAGCTGTTTTTT. Protein: CASMLQGDTGELFF.

This clonotype has ten or more counts. This chain joins TRBV7-8 and TRBJ2-1, with D hard to call. Germline CDR1 reads SGHVS; CDR2 reads FQNEAQ. This CDR3 has 17 amino acids. V was pared by 5 bases and J by 1 base, with 18 bases between. DNA for the CDR3: TGTGCCAGCAGCCTCTACGAGGCCTACGGGTCCTACAATGAGCAGTTCTTC. This encodes CASSLYEAYGSYNEQFF.

This clonotype was observed many times. V is TRBV24-1 and J is TRBJ2-1; no definite D call. The germline gives CDR1 KGHDR, CDR2 SFDVKD. CDR3 length: 16 amino acids. V lost 0 bases, J lost 2 bases, and 10 bases lay in between. CDR3 in amino acids: CATSDLKNSAYNEQFF. The CDR3 nucleotides are TGTGCCACCAGTGATTTGAAGAACTCCGCCTACAATGAGCAGTTCTTC.

This clonotype appeared many times. The chain links TRBV5-1 to TRBJ2-7, with a tentative D call TRBD2 (6 bases). Germline V CDR1 and CDR2: SGHRS, YFSETQ. Trimming took 0 bases from V and 13 from J, leaving 17 bases between them. The CDR3 has 13 residues. In DNA form, the CDR3 reads TGCGCCAGCAGCTTGGGACTAGAGGGTCGCGAATACTTC. This gives the protein CASSLGLEGREYF. The variable domain in full, with the rest retrieved from reference TRBV5-1 and TRBJ2-7, is KAGVTQTPRYLIKTRGQQVTLSCSPISGHRSVSWYQQTPGQGLQFLFEYFSETQRNKGNFPGRFSGRQFSNSRSEMNVSTLELGDSALYLCASSLGLEGREYFGPGTRLTVT.

As regards this clonotype: It may be a read error: a sequence one base away is much more abundant. CDR3 region: CASSMGLRETQYF. In DNA, the CDR3 is TGTGCCAGCAGTATGGGACTGCGAGAGACCCAGTACTTC. The V and J genes are TRBV12-3 or TRBV12-4 and TRBJ2-5; weak D call: TRBD2 (6 bases). V lost 5 bases, J lost 4 bases, and 11 bases lay in between. This CDR3 contains 13 residues.

The V call is TRBV6-1, the J call TRBJ2-2; D possibly corresponds to TRBD2 (7 bases). This CDR3 is built from 14 residues. V was trimmed by 6 bases and J by 0 bases, leaving 8 bases between them. Germline lookup yields CDR1 MNHNS and CDR2 SASEGT. The CDR3 DNA is TGTGCCAGCAGAGGGGGGGCGAACACCGGGGAGCTGTTTTTT. Translated, it gives CASRGGANTGELFF.

At least ten counts were recorded for this clonotype. The chain uses TRBV4-1 and TRBJ2-4, with TRBD2 matching over 13 bases. After removal of 3 bases from V and 5 bases from J, the junction contained 7 bases not matched to a gene. Germline CDR1 reads MGHRA; CDR2 reads YSYEKL. This CDR3 region has 17 residues. The CDR3 DNA reads TGCGCCAGCAGCCAGGATGGACTAGCGGGAGCGGAAAACATTCAGTACTTC. Translating gives CASSQDGLAGAENIQYF.

This clonotype was seen many times. The rearrangement joins TRBV29-1 to TRBJ1-2; the D gene is possibly TRBD1 (5 bases). V was cut by 7 bases and J by 0 bases, with 9 bases left in between. CDR3 length: 12 residues. The germline V gene has CDR1 SQVTM and CDR2 ANQGSEA. The CDR3, as DNA: TGCAGCGCCCTGGGGCCTAACTATGGCTACACCTTC. The encoded protein is CSALGPNYGYTF.

In its sample, this clonotype is medium-sized. The rearrangement uses TRBV18 and TRBJ2-2; D is uncertain. The germline V and J ends were trimmed by 0 bases and 3 bases, with 8 bases remaining between them. The CDR3 has 15 residues. Germline V gene sequence: CDR1 KGHSH, CDR2 LQKENI. CDR3 residues: CASSPPLRYTGELFF. In nucleotides, the CDR3 is TGTGCCAGCTCACCACCTCTGCGGTACACCGGGGAGCTGTTTTTT.

This clonotype has a count of ten or more. This rearrangement joins TRBV5-1 to TRBJ2-7; 7 bases line up with TRBD2. V lost 4 bases, J lost 6 bases, and 13 bases stayed unmatched. CDR3 length: 15 residues. Germline loops: CDR1 SGHRS, CDR2 YFSETQ. CDR3 sequence: CASSPREGIPSEQYF. The CDR3 nucleotides read TGCGCCAGCAGCCCCAGGGAGGGTATCCCTTCCGAGCAGTACTTC.